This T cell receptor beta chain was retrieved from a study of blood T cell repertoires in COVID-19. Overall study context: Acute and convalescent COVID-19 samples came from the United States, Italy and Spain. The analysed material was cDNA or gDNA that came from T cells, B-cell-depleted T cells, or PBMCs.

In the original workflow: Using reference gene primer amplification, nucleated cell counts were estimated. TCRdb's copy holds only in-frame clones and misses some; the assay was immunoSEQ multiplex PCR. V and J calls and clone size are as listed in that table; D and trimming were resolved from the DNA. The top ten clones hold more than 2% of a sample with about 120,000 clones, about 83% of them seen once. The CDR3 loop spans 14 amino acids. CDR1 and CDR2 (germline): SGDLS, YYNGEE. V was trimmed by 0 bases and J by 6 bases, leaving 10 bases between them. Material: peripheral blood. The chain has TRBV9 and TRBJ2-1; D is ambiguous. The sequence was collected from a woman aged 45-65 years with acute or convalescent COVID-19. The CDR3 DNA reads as TGTGCCAGCAGCGTAGCTACCTGGTCCAATGAGCAGTTCTTC. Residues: CASSVATWSNEQFF.